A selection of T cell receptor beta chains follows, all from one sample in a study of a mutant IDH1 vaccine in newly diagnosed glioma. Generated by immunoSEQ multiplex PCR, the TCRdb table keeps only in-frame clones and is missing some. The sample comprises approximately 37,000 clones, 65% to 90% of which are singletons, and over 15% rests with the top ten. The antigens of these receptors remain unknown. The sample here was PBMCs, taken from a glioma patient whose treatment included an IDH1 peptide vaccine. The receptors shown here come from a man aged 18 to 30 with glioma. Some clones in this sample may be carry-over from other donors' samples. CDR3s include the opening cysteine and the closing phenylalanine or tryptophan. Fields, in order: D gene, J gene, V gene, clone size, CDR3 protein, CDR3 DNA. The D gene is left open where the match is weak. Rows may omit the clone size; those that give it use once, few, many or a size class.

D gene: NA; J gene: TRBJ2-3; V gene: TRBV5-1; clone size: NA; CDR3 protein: CASTKGGTSTDTQYF; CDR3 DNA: TGCGCCAGCACCAAAGGGGGGACGAGCACAGATACGCAGTATTTT
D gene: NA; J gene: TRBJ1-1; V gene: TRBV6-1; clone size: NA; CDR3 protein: CASSVGAGTEAFF; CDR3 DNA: TGTGCCAGCAGTGTGGGCGCGGGCACTGAAGCTTTCTTT
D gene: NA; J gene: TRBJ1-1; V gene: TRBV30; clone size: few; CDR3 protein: CAWSVGAAGTEAFF; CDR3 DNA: TGTGCCTGGAGTGTAGGGGCAGCCGGCACTGAAGCTTTCTTT
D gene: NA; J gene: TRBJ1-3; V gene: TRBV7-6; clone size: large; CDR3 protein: CASSSAPTGNTIYF; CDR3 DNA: TGTGCCAGCAGCTCGGCCCCGACAGGAAACACCATATATTTT
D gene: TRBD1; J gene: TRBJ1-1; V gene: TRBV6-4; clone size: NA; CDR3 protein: CASSDTESRTGMGDTEAFF; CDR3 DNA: TGTGCCAGCAGTGACACAGAATCCCGGACAGGGATGGGTGACACTGAAGCTTTCTTT
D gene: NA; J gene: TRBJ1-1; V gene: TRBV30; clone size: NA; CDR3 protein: CAWSVPWSEAFF; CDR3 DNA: TGTGCCTGGAGTGTACCCTGGTCTGAAGCTTTCTTT
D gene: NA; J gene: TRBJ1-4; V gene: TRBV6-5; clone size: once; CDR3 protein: CASSYSRRGEKLFF; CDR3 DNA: TGTGCCAGCAGTTACTCGAGACGAGGAGAAAAACTGTTTTTT
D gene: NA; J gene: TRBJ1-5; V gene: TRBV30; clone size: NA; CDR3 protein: CAWSVSRRGNSNQPQHF; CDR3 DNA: TGTGCCTGGAGTGTTTCGCGGCGCGGTAATAGCAATCAGCCCCAGCATTTT
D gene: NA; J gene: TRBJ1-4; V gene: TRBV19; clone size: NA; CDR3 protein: CASSISAGSNEKLFF; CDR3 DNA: TGTGCCAGTAGTATATCGGCGGGGAGTAATGAAAAACTGTTTTTT
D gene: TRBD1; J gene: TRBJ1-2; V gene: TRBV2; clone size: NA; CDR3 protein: CASSGTGRYGYTF; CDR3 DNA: TGTGCCAGCAGCGGGACAGGGAGATATGGCTACACCTTC
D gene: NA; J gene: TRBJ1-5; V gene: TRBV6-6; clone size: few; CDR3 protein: CASRTNQPQHF; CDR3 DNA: TGTGCCAGCAGGACGAATCAGCCCCAGCATTTT
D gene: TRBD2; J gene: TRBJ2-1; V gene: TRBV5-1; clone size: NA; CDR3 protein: CASSLRSGSGRPSGEQFF; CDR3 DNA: TGCGCCAGCAGCTTGCGATCGGGTAGCGGGAGGCCTTCAGGTGAGCAGTTCTTC
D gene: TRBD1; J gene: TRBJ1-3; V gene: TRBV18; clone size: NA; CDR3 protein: CASSLGQGAGNTIYF; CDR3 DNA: TGTGCCAGCTCACTTGGCCAGGGGGCTGGAAACACCATATATTTT
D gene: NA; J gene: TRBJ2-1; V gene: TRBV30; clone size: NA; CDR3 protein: CAGKGAGVYNEQFF; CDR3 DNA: TGTGCCGGCAAGGGGGCGGGAGTTTACAATGAGCAGTTCTTC
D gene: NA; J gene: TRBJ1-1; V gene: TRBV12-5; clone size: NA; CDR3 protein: CASGLYGGSTEAFF; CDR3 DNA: TGTGCTAGTGGTTTGTACGGGGGATCCACTGAAGCTTTCTTT
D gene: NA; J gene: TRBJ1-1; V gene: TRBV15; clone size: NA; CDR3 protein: CATSRDNPLSSSNTEAFF; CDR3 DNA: TGTGCCACCAGCAGAGATAACCCCCTCTCATCCTCGAACACTGAAGCTTTCTTT
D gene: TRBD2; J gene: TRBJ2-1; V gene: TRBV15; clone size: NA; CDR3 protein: CATSRASGRGGDEQFF; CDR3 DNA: TGTGCCACCAGCAGAGCTAGCGGGAGAGGCGGCGATGAGCAGTTCTTC
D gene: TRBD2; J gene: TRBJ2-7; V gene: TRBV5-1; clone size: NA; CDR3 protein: CASSLGLAGGNYEQYF; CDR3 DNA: TGCGCCAGCAGCTTGGGACTAGCGGGAGGGAACTACGAGCAGTACTTC
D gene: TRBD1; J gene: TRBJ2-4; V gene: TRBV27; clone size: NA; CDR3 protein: CASAGTGEGIQYF; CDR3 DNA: TGTGCCAGCGCCGGGACAGGGGAGGGCATTCAGTACTTC
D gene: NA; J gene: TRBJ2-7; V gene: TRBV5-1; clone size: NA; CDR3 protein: CASSGGSAYEQYF; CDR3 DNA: TGCGCCAGCAGCGGGGGTAGCGCCTACGAGCAGTACTTC
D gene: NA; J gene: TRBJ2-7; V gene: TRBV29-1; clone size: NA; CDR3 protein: CSVGVVSSYEQYF; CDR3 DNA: TGCAGCGTTGGAGTTGTGAGCTCCTACGAGCAGTACTTC
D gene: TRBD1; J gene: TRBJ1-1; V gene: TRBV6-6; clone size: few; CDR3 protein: CASRTGTGTEAFF; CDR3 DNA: TGTGCCAGCAGGACAGGGACAGGCACTGAAGCTTTCTTT
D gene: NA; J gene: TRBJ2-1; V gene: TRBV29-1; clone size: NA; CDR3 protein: CSVEGSPGVNEQFF; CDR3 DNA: TGCAGCGTTGAAGGTTCTCCGGGAGTCAATGAGCAGTTCTTC
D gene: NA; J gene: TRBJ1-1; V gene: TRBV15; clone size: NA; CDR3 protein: CATSRDSPDRNTEAFF; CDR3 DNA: TGTGCCACCAGCAGAGATTCGCCGGACAGGAACACTGAAGCTTTCTTT
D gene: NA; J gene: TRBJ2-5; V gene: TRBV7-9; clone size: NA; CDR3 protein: CASSFRRVGEETQYF; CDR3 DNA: TGTGCCAGCAGCTTCCGCAGGGTCGGAGAAGAGACCCAGTACTTC
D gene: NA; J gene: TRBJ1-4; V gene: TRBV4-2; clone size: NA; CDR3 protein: CASSQGRQGRQLFF; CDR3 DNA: TGTGCCAGCAGCCAAGGGAGGCAGGGACGACAACTGTTTTTT
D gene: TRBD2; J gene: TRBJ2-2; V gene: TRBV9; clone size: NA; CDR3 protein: CASSVRGEINTGELFF; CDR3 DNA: TGTGCCAGCAGCGTACGGGGGGAAATAAACACCGGGGAGCTGTTTTTT
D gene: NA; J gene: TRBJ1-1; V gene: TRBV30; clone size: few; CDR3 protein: CAWSQGVTTEAFF; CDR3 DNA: TGTGCCTGGAGTCAAGGGGTAACGACTGAAGCTTTCTTT
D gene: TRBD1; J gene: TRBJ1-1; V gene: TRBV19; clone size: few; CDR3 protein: CASILRTGGAVTEAFF; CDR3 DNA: TGTGCCAGTATCTTAAGGACAGGGGGCGCGGTCACTGAAGCTTTCTTT
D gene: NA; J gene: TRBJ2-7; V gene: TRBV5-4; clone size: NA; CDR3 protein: CASSLDAASLIYEQYF; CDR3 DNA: TGTGCCAGCAGCTTGGATGCTGCTAGCCTCATCTACGAGCAGTACTTC
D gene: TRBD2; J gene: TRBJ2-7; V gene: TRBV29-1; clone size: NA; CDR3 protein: CSVGTSGRKFYEQYF; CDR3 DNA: TGCAGCGTCGGGACTAGCGGGAGGAAATTCTACGAGCAGTACTTC
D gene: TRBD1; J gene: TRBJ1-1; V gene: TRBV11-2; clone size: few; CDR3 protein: CASSSIATGEAEAFF; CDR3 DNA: TGTGCCAGCAGCTCTATCGCTACAGGGGAGGCTGAAGCTTTCTTT
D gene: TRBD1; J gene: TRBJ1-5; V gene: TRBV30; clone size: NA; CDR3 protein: CAWSAGTGPQPQHF; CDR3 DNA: TGTGCCTGGAGTGCCGGGACAGGGCCTCAGCCCCAGCATTTT
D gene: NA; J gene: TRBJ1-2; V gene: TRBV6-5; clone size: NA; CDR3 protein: CASSYSGGVNYGYTF; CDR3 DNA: TGTGCCAGCAGTTATTCCGGTGGAGTTAACTATGGCTACACCTTC
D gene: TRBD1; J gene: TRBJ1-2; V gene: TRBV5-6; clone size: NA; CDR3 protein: CASSFWTGVDYGYTF; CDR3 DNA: TGTGCCAGCAGCTTCTGGACAGGGGTGGACTATGGCTACACCTTC
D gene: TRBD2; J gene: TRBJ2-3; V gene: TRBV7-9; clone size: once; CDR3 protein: CASTDGTSVRTDTQYF; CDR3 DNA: TGTGCCAGCACCGATGGGACTAGCGTTAGAACAGATACGCAGTATTTT
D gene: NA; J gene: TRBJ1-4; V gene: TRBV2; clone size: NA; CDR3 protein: CASSESEKLFF; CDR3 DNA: TGTGCCAGCAGTGAGAGTGAAAAACTGTTTTTT
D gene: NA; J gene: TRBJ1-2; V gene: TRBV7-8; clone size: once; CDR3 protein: CASSSDRRVNYGYTF; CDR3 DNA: TGTGCCAGCAGCTCCGATCGCAGGGTAAACTATGGCTACACCTTC
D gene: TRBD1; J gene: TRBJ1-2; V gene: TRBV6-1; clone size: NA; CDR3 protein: CASSWGQGSPYGYTF; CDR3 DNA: TGTGCCAGCAGCTGGGGACAGGGGAGTCCCTATGGCTACACCTTC
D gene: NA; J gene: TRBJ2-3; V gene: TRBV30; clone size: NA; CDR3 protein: CAYLRTDTQYF; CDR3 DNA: TGTGCCTACCTTCGCACAGATACGCAGTATTTT
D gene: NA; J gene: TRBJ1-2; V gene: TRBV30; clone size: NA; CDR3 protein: CAWSPTDGGYTF; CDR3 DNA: TGTGCCTGGAGTCCAACAGACGGTGGCTACACCTTC
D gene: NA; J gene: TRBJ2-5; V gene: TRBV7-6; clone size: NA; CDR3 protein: CASSPVWGEETQYF; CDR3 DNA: TGTGCCAGCAGCCCCGTGTGGGGAGAAGAGACCCAGTACTTC
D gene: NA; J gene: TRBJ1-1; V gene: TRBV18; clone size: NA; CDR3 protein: CASSPWAALMNTEAFF; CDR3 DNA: TGTGCCAGCTCACCATGGGCCGCACTTATGAACACTGAAGCTTTCTTT
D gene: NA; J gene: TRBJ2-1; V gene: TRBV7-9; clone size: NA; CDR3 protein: CASSRMGFRGLGNEQFF; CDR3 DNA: TGTGCCAGCAGCCGAATGGGATTTCGGGGGCTGGGAAATGAGCAGTTCTTC
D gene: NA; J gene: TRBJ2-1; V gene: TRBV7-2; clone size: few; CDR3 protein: CASSLASVGDEQFF; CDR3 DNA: TGTGCCAGCAGCTTAGCGAGTGTCGGGGATGAGCAGTTCTTC